This T cell receptor beta chain was sequenced for a study of HIV-infected patients and healthy controls. Germline CDR1 is SGHRS and CDR2 is YFSETQ. The CDR3 consists of 15 residues. Trimming left V 2 bases short and J 5 bases short, with 16 bases between. The repertoire came from unfractionated whole blood and reflected all unsorted peripheral T cells. Reverse transcription used around 480 ng RNA and constant-region primers for alpha and beta. Each of the alpha and beta chains got its own library through chain-specific third strand synthesis with indices. TCRdb processed the 5' RACE reads anew with MiXCR; each CDR3 protein has one entry. The profile shows approximately 15,000 distinct CDR3 sequences, over 5% of them singletons. This clonotype was detected many times.

The receptor was isolated from an adult in good health. Material for sequencing was blood. The chain joins TRBV5-1 to TRBJ2-5; TRBD1 might be the D (5 bases). The CDR3 sequence: CASSFTAQGIETQYF. The CDR3 DNA sequence: TGCGCCAGCAGCTTTACCGCCCAGGGTATTGAGACCCAGTACTTC.